The entry below gives a single TCR beta chain sequence along with its context. Its antigen is still unknown. Germline trimming cut 3 bases from V and 1 base from J; bases unmatched to any gene: 6. Looked up from germline, CDR1 is KGHSH and CDR2 is LQKENI. The CDR3 is made up of 16 amino acids. This record comes from a study of chemoradiotherapy in HPV16-positive cancers. Overall study context: Candidate HPV-specific clones and shared TCR motifs came from two HPV16-positive patients. Findings and limits, study-wide: For HPV16-positive patients, expanding HPV-responsive T cells associated with longer recurrence-free survival. Candidate HPV-specific clones and E7-related TCR motifs grew in tumor during treatment.

Generated by immunoSEQ multiplex PCR, the TCRdb table keeps only in-frame clones and is missing some. The table has more than 35,000 clones, roughly 77% seen once; the top ten hold under 5.5%. The chain joins TRBV18 to TRBJ2-3, with 8 bases aligning to TRBD2. The clonotype comes from a human donor with HPV-associated anogenital cancer. The specimen was blood, collected from a patient who underwent chemoradiotherapy. The CDR3 sequence is CASSPSQRGRTDTQYF. In nucleotides, the CDR3 is TGTGCCAGCTCACCGAGCCAGCGGGGGCGCACAGATACGCAGTATTTT.